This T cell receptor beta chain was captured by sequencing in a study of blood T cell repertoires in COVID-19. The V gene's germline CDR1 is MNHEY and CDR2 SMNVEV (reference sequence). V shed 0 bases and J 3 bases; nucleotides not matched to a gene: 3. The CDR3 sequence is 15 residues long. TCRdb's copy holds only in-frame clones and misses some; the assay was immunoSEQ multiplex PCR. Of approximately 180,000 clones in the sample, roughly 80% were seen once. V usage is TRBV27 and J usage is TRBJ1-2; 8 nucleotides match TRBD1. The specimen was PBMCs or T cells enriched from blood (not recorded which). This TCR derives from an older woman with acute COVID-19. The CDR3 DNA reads TGTGCCAGCAGTTTATCGGCAGGGGGCTACTATGGCTACACCTTC. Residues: CASSLSAGGYYGYTF.